Listed below are T cell receptor beta chains from one sample, sequenced in a study of blood T cell repertoires in COVID-19. Assay used: immunoSEQ multiplex PCR; TCRdb lists only in-frame clones, some missing. Among about 80,000 clones listed, under 85% were seen once. Sequencing input: peripheral blood. The origin of the receptors is a human donor in a cohort sampled during active COVID-19. CDR3s include the opening cysteine and the closing phenylalanine or tryptophan. A D gene is named only where the DNA matches it firmly. Clone sizes are given selectively: once, few, many, or a class where the clone is expanded.

v_call	d_call	j_call	clone_size	cdr3_nt	cdr3_aa
TRBV3-1/TRBV3-2	TRBD1	TRBJ1-5	NA	TGTGCCAGCAGCCAAACAGGGGGGAGGCAGCCCCAGCATTTT	CASSQTGGRQPQHF
TRBV7-2	NA	TRBJ1-6	few	TGTGCCAGCAGCTCGAAAGGGAGGCCCAATAATTCACCCCTCCACTTT	CASSSKGRPNNSPLHF
TRBV24-1	TRBD2	TRBJ2-1	NA	TGTGCCACCAGTGATCCCGGGACTAGCGGACTACCGGAGCAGTTCTTC	CATSDPGTSGLPEQFF
TRBV5-1	NA	TRBJ2-3	NA	TGCGCCAGCAGCCCCATTGCCGGGGTGGATACGCAGTATTTT	CASSPIAGVDTQYF
TRBV19	NA	TRBJ1-6	NA	TGTGCCAGTAGTAATCGACTCGATAATTCACCCCTCCACTTT	CASSNRLDNSPLHF
TRBV3-1/TRBV3-2	NA	TRBJ2-3	NA	TGTGCCAGCAGCCAGACCCCGAGGGGGGGCTATACGCAGTATTTT	CASSQTPRGGYTQYF
TRBV28	NA	TRBJ1-2	NA	TGTGCCAGCAGTCTCAGGGGTGCCAACTATGGCTACACCTTC	CASSLRGANYGYTF
TRBV2	NA	TRBJ2-7	NA	TGTGCCAGCAGATACCGGGAAGAGCAGTACTTC	CASRYREEQYF
TRBV5-1	NA	TRBJ1-2	few	TGCGCCAGCAGCCCGCAGGGGCGAAGTGGCTACACCTTC	CASSPQGRSGYTF
TRBV10-1	NA	TRBJ1-5	NA	TGCGCCAGCAGGGAGGGGTCACGGGTTCCCTTCAATCAGCCCCAGCATTTT	CASREGSRVPFNQPQHF
TRBV3-1/TRBV3-2	NA	TRBJ1-4	NA	TGTGCCAGCAGCCAAGATCCAGGGGCTAATGAAAAACTGTTTTTT	CASSQDPGANEKLFF
TRBV19	TRBD1	TRBJ2-7	NA	TGTGCCAGTAGTGAGACAGGGGGCCTCCACGAGCAGTACTTC	CASSETGGLHEQYF
TRBV6-1	TRBD2	TRBJ2-2	NA	TGTGCCAGCATGCTAGCGGGAGAGGGCGGGGAGCTGTTTTTT	CASMLAGEGGELFF
TRBV5-4	NA	TRBJ2-1	NA	TGTGCCAGCACCATGGCACGGCGGGACTCGAACAATGAGCAGTTCTTC	CASTMARRDSNNEQFF
TRBV9	NA	TRBJ1-1	once	TGTGCCAGCAGCCCCCTCCCAGGGTGGGGGAACACTGAAGCTTTCTTT	CASSPLPGWGNTEAFF
TRBV11-3	TRBD2	TRBJ2-7	NA	TGTGCCAGCAGCCCTCCCTGGCGGGGGGCTGATGACTACGAGCAGTACTTC	CASSPPWRGADDYEQYF
TRBV2	TRBD1	TRBJ2-3	NA	TGTGCCAGCAGTAAACCCAAAGTCGGACAGGGTATGGCAGATACGCAGTATTTT	CASSKPKVGQGMADTQYF
TRBV30	NA	TRBJ2-7	few	TGTGCCTGGAGTCACCAGGGCAACGAGCAGTACTTC	CAWSHQGNEQYF
TRBV7-9	NA	TRBJ1-4	NA	TGTGCCAGCAGCGGCTACAGGGAGAATGGTGAAAAACTGTTTTTT	CASSGYRENGEKLFF
TRBV20-1	NA	TRBJ2-7	few	TGCAGTGCTGGGGGCCAGGACAGGCAGTACTTC	CSAGGQDRQYF
TRBV27	TRBD1	TRBJ1-4	NA	TGTGCCAGCAGTCCTTTACAGGGGGGCGAGGAAAAACTGTTTTTT	CASSPLQGGEEKLFF
TRBV13	NA	TRBJ1-1	NA	TGTGCCAGCAGCTTTGTCCCCACCGGAGCTTTCTTT	CASSFVPTGAFF
TRBV28	NA	TRBJ1-3	NA	TGTGCCAGCAGTCAACAGGGCACGACCTCTGGAAACACCATATATTTT	CASSQQGTTSGNTIYF
TRBV7-9	NA	TRBJ2-5	NA	TGTGCCAGCAGCCGGCGGACAATAACAGGTGATTACCAAGAGACCCAGTACTTC	CASSRRTITGDYQETQYF
TRBV2	NA	TRBJ2-5	NA	TGTGCCAGCAGTGCCCGGTACCAAGAGACCCAGTACTTC	CASSARYQETQYF
TRBV14	NA	TRBJ1-2	NA	TGTGCCAGCAGCTATCTAGGTGTCCAGTCTGGGGGCTACACCTTC	CASSYLGVQSGGYTF
TRBV6-5	NA	TRBJ2-1	NA	TGTGCCAGCAGTTACGGCGGGGCGGGGGCCCGAGGGGAGCAGTTCTTC	CASSYGGAGARGEQFF
TRBV30	TRBD1	TRBJ2-5	NA	TGTGCCTGGACTTCGGGACAGCCGTACCAAGAGACCCAGTACTTC	CAWTSGQPYQETQYF
TRBV29-1	TRBD2	TRBJ2-3	NA	TGCAGCGCGTTGGGAGGGGACACAGATACGCAGTATTTT	CSALGGDTDTQYF
TRBV21-1	NA	TRBJ1-5	few	TGTGCCAGCACCAGGGACAGGGGGCTTTGGCAGCCCCAGCATTTT	CASTRDRGLWQPQHF
TRBV6-1	TRBD2	TRBJ2-1	NA	TGTGCCAGCAGTTCCGGGACTAGCGGGAGTAATGAGCAGTTCTTC	CASSSGTSGSNEQFF
TRBV21-1	NA	TRBJ2-1	NA	TGTGCCAGCAGCACGGGCGGGAGGCATTATTACAATGAGCAGTTCTTC	CASSTGGRHYYNEQFF